This T cell receptor beta chain was captured by sequencing in a study of blood T cell repertoires in COVID-19. Study-level background: The study drew acute and convalescent COVID-19 samples from the United States, Italy and Spain.

Germline-derived CDR1 and CDR2 are LNHDA and SQIVND (reference sequence). The CDR3 loop spans 14 amino acids. V was pared by 1 base and J by 4 bases, with 8 bases between. Authors' analysis steps: Amplifying reference gene primers gave estimates of nucleated cell counts. Generated by immunoSEQ multiplex PCR, the TCRdb table keeps only in-frame clones and is missing some. V and J calls and clone size are as listed in that table; D and trimming were resolved from the DNA. The table lists 150,000 or so clones, 87% of them singletons. The chain couples TRBV19 to TRBJ1-5, with D possibly matching TRBD1 (6 bases). This receptor was obtained from an elderly man with acute or convalescent COVID-19. The source material was peripheral blood. The CDR3 bases are TGTGCCAGTAGTATAGGCACAGGGAATCAGCCCCAGCATTTT. This translates into CASSIGTGNQPQHF.